Sequencing of this TCR beta chain was carried out in a study of spatial heterogeneity in lung cancer. Whole-study context: Unique TCR and UMI combinations averaged more than ten appearances each in raw reads.

In the library, each TCR cDNA molecule bore its own unique molecular identifier. TCRdb independently ran MiXCR on the 5' RACE reads; one entry per CDR3 protein. The sample shows under 1,500 distinct CDR3 sequences, 6.5% of them seen only once. Documented time point: sample taken at primary tumor resection. Unsorted tumor, nontumor lung tissue or cryopreserved PBMC supplied the whole RNA. By share, this clonotype ranks as large (0.1 to 1%). Germline V gene sequence: CDR1 SGHRS, CDR2 YFSETQ. This CDR3 has 14 amino acids. V was clipped by 0 bases and J by 8 bases, with 14 bases between them. This receptor was taken from a male donor with early-stage non-small cell lung cancer. This rearrangement joins TRBV5-1 to TRBJ1-1; D gene unclear. The sequences come from normal lung tissue next to the tumor, collected at surgery. The CDR3 region has the DNA TGCGCCAGCAGCTTGGACCTCATGGGCAGGGAAGCTTTCTTT. This gives the protein CASSLDLMGREAFF.